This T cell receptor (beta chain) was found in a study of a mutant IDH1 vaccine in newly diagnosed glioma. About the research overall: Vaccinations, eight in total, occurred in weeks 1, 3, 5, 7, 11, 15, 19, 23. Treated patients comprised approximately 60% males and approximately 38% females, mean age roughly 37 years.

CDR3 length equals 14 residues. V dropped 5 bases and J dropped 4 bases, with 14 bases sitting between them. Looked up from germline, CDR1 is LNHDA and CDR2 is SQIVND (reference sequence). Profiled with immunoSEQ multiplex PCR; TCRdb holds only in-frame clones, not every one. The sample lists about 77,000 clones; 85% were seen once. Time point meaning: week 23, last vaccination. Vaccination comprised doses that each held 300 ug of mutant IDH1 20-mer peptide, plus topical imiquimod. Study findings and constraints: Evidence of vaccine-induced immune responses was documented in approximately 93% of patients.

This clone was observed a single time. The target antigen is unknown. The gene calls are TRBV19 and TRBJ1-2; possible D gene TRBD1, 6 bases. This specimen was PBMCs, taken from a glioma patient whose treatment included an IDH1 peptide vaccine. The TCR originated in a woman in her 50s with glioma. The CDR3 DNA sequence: TGTGCCAGTAGTTTCCCTGGACAGTTCTATGGCTACACCTTC. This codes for CASSFPGQFYGYTF. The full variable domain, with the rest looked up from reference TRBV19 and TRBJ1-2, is DGGITQSPKYLFRKEGQNVTLSCEQNLNHDAMYWYRQDPGQGLRLIYYSQIVNDFQKGDIAEGYSVSREKKESFPLTVTSAQKNPTAFYLCASSFPGQFYGYTFGSGTRLTVV.